This section outlines one T cell receptor beta chain sequence together with its context. Its specificity is not known. The data derive from a study of T cells in localized non-small cell lung cancer. Study-wide points: Longer overall survival was associated with a higher density of T cells in the blood. Multi-region tumor sequencing was not done, so intratumor heterogeneity could not be excluded. Appearances in adjacent lung were noted for a median 57 of the top 100 tumor clones. Uninvolved adjacent lung had higher T cell clonality than tumor and all other tissues.

TCRdb's copy holds only in-frame clones and misses some; the assay was immunoSEQ multiplex PCR. This sample carries about 41,000 clones, 86% of them seen once, and the ten largest clones take 7.1%. The clonotype was recovered from a woman aged 18 to 55 with stage III lung adenocarcinoma. Sequenced here: peripheral blood, sampled before any cancer treatment.

CDR3 region: CASSERRLAGVGELFF. In DNA form, the CDR3 reads TGTGCCAGCAGTGAAAGGAGGCTAGCGGGGGTTGGGGAGCTGTTTTTT. The rearrangement links TRBV6-1 to TRBJ2-2; 10 nucleotides agree with TRBD2. Germline values: CDR1 MNHNS, CDR2 SASEGT. The trim removed 2 bases at V and 8 bases at J, leaving 8 bases unmatched. The CDR3 has 16 amino acids.